This T cell receptor beta chain was documented in a study of control samples from healthy donors and cancer patients. V was trimmed by 1 base and J by 4 bases, leaving 4 bases between them. Germline CDR1 is MGHRA and CDR2 is YSYEKL. CDR3 length equals 12 residues. This clone was observed a single time. Measured with immunoSEQ multiplex PCR; TCRdb has only the in-frame clones, and not every one. Of approximately 150,000 clones in the sample, roughly 90% were seen once. The material sequenced was blood. The TCR sequence derives from a woman in her 30s in good health. J is TRBJ1-1 and V is TRBV4-1; the D is unclear. CDR3 sequence reads: CASSQGVTEAFF. In nucleotides, the CDR3 is TGCGCCAGCAGCCAAGGGGTCACTGAAGCTTTCTTT.